These 31 T cell receptor beta chains came from one sample sequenced in a study of control samples from healthy donors and cancer patients. Sequencing used immunoSEQ multiplex PCR; TCRdb keeps in-frame clones, though not all of them. The repertoire holds about 75,000 clones, with around 84% as singletons. Sequencing was carried out using blood. The origin of the receptors is a man over 45 in good health.

The chain joins TRBV3-1 (or the pseudogene TRBV3-2) to TRBJ2-5; D unclear. This CDR3 has 13 residues. In germline, CDR1 is LGHDT, CDR2 YNNKEL (reference sequence). With 0 bases removed from V and 7 bases from J, the gap between germline ends came to 9 bases. The CDR3 protein is CASSQDESVTQYF. As DNA, the CDR3 is TGTGCCAGCAGCCAAGATGAATCGGTGACCCAGTACTTC.

The rearrangement joins TRBV28 to TRBJ1-3; D gene uncertain. The CDR3 extends over 13 amino acids. Between the trimmed V and J ends, which lost 7 bases and 3 bases, there was a span of 10 bases. Germline assignment: CDR1 MDHEN and CDR2 SYDVKM. The CDR3 is CASIGLDGNTIYF. As DNA, the CDR3 is TGTGCCAGCATCGGACTTGATGGAAACACCATATATTTT.

This chain connects TRBV5-1 to TRBJ2-7; 10 bases map to TRBD1. This CDR3 region has 14 residues. Germline values: CDR1 SGHRS, CDR2 YFSETQ. J gave up 2 bases and V 3 bases, and 2 bases lay outside the gene matches. This CDR3 is CASSWGQGPYEQYF. The DNA for the CDR3 is TGCGCCAGCAGCTGGGGACAGGGGCCCTACGAGCAGTACTTC.

The rearrangement links TRBV7-9 to TRBJ2-5; D ambiguous. The germline V gene encodes CDR1 SEHNR and CDR2 FQNEAQ (reference sequence). This CDR3 region has 13 residues. The germline V and J ends were trimmed by 0 bases and 4 bases, with 6 bases remaining between them. CDR3 in DNA: TGTGCCAGCAGCTTAGCTTTAGGAGAGACCCAGTACTTC. Translation gives CASSLALGETQYF.

The chain combines TRBV6-4 with TRBJ2-5; D perhaps matches TRBD1 (6 bases). In germline, CDR1 is MRHNA, CDR2 SNTAGT. Trimming removed 4 bases at V and 3 bases at J, with 15 bases between. The CDR3 is 15 amino acids. The CDR3 here is CASSGPEGQEETQYF. The DNA for the CDR3 is TGTGCCAGCAGTGGCCCCGAGGGACAAGAAGAGACCCAGTACTTC.

The chain has TRBV6-5 and TRBJ2-5, with TRBD1 matching over 8 bases. The V gene's germline CDR1 is MNHEY and CDR2 SVGAGI. The trim removed 7 bases at V and 5 bases at J, leaving 12 bases unmatched. The CDR3 spans 15 residues. CDR3 bases: TGTGCCAGCACCGAATCCGAACAGGGGGGCGAGACCCAGTACTTC. This encodes CASTESEQGGETQYF.

The genes are TRBV5-4 and TRBJ2-7; TRBD1 aligns across 11 bases. After removal of 4 bases from V and 3 bases from J, the junction contained 6 bases not matched to a gene. Germline lookup yields CDR1 SGHNT and CDR2 YYREEE (reference sequence). This CDR3 comprises 15 residues. The CDR3 bases are TGTGCCAGCAGCGTTAGGACAGGGGGCTACTACGAGCAGTACTTC. Its protein product is CASSVRTGGYYEQYF.

The J gene is TRBJ2-2, the V gene TRBV4-3, with 13 bases matching TRBD2. This CDR3 is 15 amino acids long. The trim removed 6 bases at V and 8 bases at J, leaving 6 bases unmatched. Germline V gene sequence: CDR1 LGHNA, CDR2 YSLEER. The CDR3 nucleotides read TGCGCCAGCAGACCAGGACTAGCGGGAGAGGGGGAGCTGTTTTTT. Protein: CASRPGLAGEGELFF.

The V call is TRBV24-1, the J call TRBJ2-5; 8 bases agree with TRBD2. Germline values: CDR1 KGHDR, CDR2 SFDVKD. The CDR3 is 13 amino acids. V shed 3 bases, J shed 12 bases, and the junction held 8 bases outside the gene matches. In nucleotides, the CDR3 is TGTGCCACCAGTGATGGCGGGGGGACTCCCGAGTACTTC. Translated, it gives CATSDGGGTPEYF.

This clone turned up a few times. CDR3 protein: CATSSRLGTGEQFF. CDR3 bases: TGTGCCACCTCCTCGAGGTTGGGCACTGGTGAGCAGTTCTTC. The genes are TRBV24-1 and TRBJ2-1; D is unclear. Per germline, CDR1 KGHDR and CDR2 SFDVKD. V shed 9 bases and J shed 9 bases, with 20 bases lying between them. This CDR3 has 14 residues.

The CDR3 DNA reads as TGTGCCAGCAGCCAAGTATTGGGCAGGGTATTTGCAGATACGCAGTATTTT. Protein: CASSQVLGRVFADTQYF. The chain uses TRBV3-1 (or the pseudogene TRBV3-2) and TRBJ2-3, with D tentatively TRBD1 (5 bases). CDR3 length: 17 residues. The germline gives CDR1 LGHDT, CDR2 YNNKEL (reference sequence). The V end lost 1 base, the J end lost 4 bases, and 18 bases lay between the germline ends.

The V gene is TRBV27, the J gene TRBJ2-2; D ambiguous. This CDR3 is 13 amino acids long. V lost 7 bases and J 7 bases, leaving 13 bases between the germline ends. The V gene's germline CDR1 is MNHEY and CDR2 SMNVEV (reference sequence). CDR3 amino acids: CASMARLHGELFF. The CDR3 nucleotides read TGTGCCAGCATGGCCCGCCTCCACGGGGAGCTGTTTTTT.

On this clone: Other DNA variants within this sample encode the same CDR3. The genes are TRBV28 and TRBJ2-7; D is ambiguous. With 1 base removed from V and 4 bases from J, the gap between germline ends came to 5 bases. The CDR3 totals 12 residues. The germline gives CDR1 MDHEN, CDR2 SYDVKM. The CDR3 spells CASSLSRYEQYF. The CDR3 DNA is TGTGCCAGCAGTTTATCGCGGTACGAGCAGTACTTC.

The V and J genes are TRBV6-6 and TRBJ2-3, with 9 bases fitting TRBD1. Trimming at V came to 6 bases and at J to 5 bases, leaving 12 bases not matched to a gene. In germline, CDR1 is MNHNY, CDR2 SVGAGI (reference sequence). The CDR3 spans 16 residues. The CDR3 loop reads CASRPRTGERQDTQYF. CDR3 coding DNA: TGTGCCAGCAGACCTCGGACAGGGGAGCGCCAAGATACGCAGTATTTT.

The V gene is TRBV18, the J gene TRBJ2-3; 12 positions agree with TRBD2. The CDR3 covers 17 residues. The trim removed 3 bases at V and 6 bases at J, leaving 10 bases unmatched. Germline lookup yields CDR1 KGHSH and CDR2 LQKENI. CDR3 residues: CASSPPLTSGRMDTQYF. CDR3 DNA sequence: TGTGCCAGCTCACCCCCCCTTACTAGCGGGAGGATGGATACGCAGTATTTT.

This clone was seen once. This rearrangement joins TRBV6-5 to TRBJ2-5; D remains ambiguous. CDR1 MNHEY and CDR2 SVGAGI come from the germline V gene. CDR3 size: 14 residues. The ends were cut back, 2 bases at V and 0 bases at J, with 7 bases in the middle. The CDR3 sequence is CASSYQANQETQYF. The CDR3 DNA reads TGTGCCAGCAGTTACCAGGCAAACCAAGAGACCCAGTACTTC.

The V call is TRBV28, the J call TRBJ2-1; no reliable D call. The V gene lost 3 bases and the J gene lost 3 bases, with 12 bases spanning the gap. The CDR3 sequence is 15 residues long. Germline values: CDR1 MDHEN, CDR2 SYDVKM. The CDR3 DNA reads as TGTGCCAGCAGTTTTCTCTCAGAGAGCTACAATGAGCAGTTCTTC. Its protein product is CASSFLSESYNEQFF.

The chain couples TRBV3-1 (or the pseudogene TRBV3-2) to TRBJ2-1; 10 positions agree with TRBD2. CDR3 size: 17 residues. The V gene's germline CDR1 is LGHDT and CDR2 YNNKEL (reference sequence). The V segment lost 4 bases and the J segment 4 bases; nucleotides outside the gene matches: 10. CDR3 protein: CASSRESSGRGYNEQFF. CDR3 bases: TGTGCCAGCAGCCGAGAATCTAGCGGGAGAGGGTACAATGAGCAGTTCTTC.

The gene calls are TRBV3-1 (or the pseudogene TRBV3-2) and TRBJ2-7; TRBD2 matches 10 bases. CDR3 length: 14 residues. With V trimmed by 2 bases and J by 4 bases, 2 bases remained unmatched. Germline CDR1 reads LGHDT; CDR2 reads YNNKEL (reference sequence). The CDR3 region has the DNA TGTGCCAGCAGCCAATCTAGCGGGAGTTACGAGCAGTACTTC. As protein: CASSQSSGSYEQYF.

There are a few counts of this clone. The chain combines TRBV5-1 with TRBJ1-4; D ambiguous. This CDR3 spans 14 amino acids. The V end was cut by 4 bases, the J end by 4 bases, with 11 bases between. The germline CDR1 and CDR2 sequences are SGHRS and YFSETQ. The CDR3 spells CASSLGPSNEKLFF. CDR3 DNA sequence: TGCGCCAGCAGCCTCGGACCGAGTAATGAAAAACTGTTTTTT. Together with reference TRBV5-1 and TRBJ1-4, the CDR3 gives the full variable domain: KAGVTQTPRYLIKTRGQQVTLSCSPISGHRSVSWYQQTPGQGLQFLFEYFSETQRNKGNFPGRFSGRQFSNSRSEMNVSTLELGDSALYLCASSLGPSNEKLFFGSGTQLSVL.

The V call is TRBV5-1, the J call TRBJ2-3; perhaps TRBD1 as D (5 bases). This CDR3 contains 13 residues. The germline gives CDR1 SGHRS, CDR2 YFSETQ. The V end was cut by 10 bases, the J end by 5 bases, with 17 bases between. For the CDR3, the DNA is TGCGCCTCACAAGGGGTCTGGAAAGATACGCAGTATTTT. Amino acids: CASQGVWKDTQYF.

The V call is TRBV7-2, the J call TRBJ2-6, with 8 bases that match TRBD1. This CDR3 contains 16 residues. Trimming took 3 bases from V and 3 from J; bases not matched to a gene: 4. Looked up from germline, CDR1 is SGHTA and CDR2 is FQGNSA. The chain's CDR3 is CASSLTGEFGANVLTF. The DNA of the CDR3 is TGTGCCAGCAGCTTGACAGGGGAATTTGGGGCCAACGTCCTGACTTTC.

The V and J genes are TRBV7-2 and TRBJ2-1; 10 nucleotides agree with TRBD2. Unmatched junction bases numbered 6, after V lost 4 bases and J lost 0 bases. The CDR3 covers 17 residues. Germline CDR1 SGHTA, CDR2 FQGNSA. CDR3 amino acids: CASSSGLAVSSYNEQFF. The CDR3 DNA reads as TGTGCCAGCAGCTCAGGACTAGCGGTGAGCTCCTACAATGAGCAGTTCTTC.

This clone was counted once. This rearrangement joins TRBV18 to TRBJ1-5; D gene ambiguous. From germline, CDR1 is KGHSH and CDR2 LQKENI. V lost 3 bases and J lost 6, with 12 bases in between. The CDR3 is 14 residues long. The chain's CDR3 is CASSPPTGSQPQHF. The CDR3 nucleotides are TGTGCCAGCTCACCTCCCACGGGGTCTCAGCCCCAGCATTTT.

V gene TRBV9 combines with J gene TRBJ1-3, with no clear D. This CDR3 region has 12 residues. Germline lookup yields CDR1 SGDLS and CDR2 YYNGEE. Trimming took off 1 base at V and 4 bases at J, with 3 bases between the two ends. The CDR3: CASSVTGNTIYF. CDR3 bases: TGTGCCAGCAGCGTAACCGGAAACACCATATATTTT. Full variable domain (missing parts from reference TRBV9 and TRBJ1-3): DSGVTQTPKHLITATGQRVTLRCSPRSGDLSVYWYQQSLDQGLQFLIQYYNGEERAKGNILERFSAQQFPDLHSELNLSSLELGDSALYFCASSVTGNTIYFGEGSWLTVV.

This clone was seen once. The chain employs TRBV28 and TRBJ1-2; possibly TRBD1 for D (5 bases). The CDR3 covers 15 residues. Germline lookup yields CDR1 MDHEN and CDR2 SYDVKM. V was cut by 5 bases and J by 8 bases, with 21 bases left in between. CDR3 protein: CASSQGGFKAQGYTF. The CDR3 DNA follows: TGTGCCAGCAGTCAGGGCGGCTTTAAAGCCCAGGGCTACACCTTC.

V and J are TRBV14 and TRBJ2-5, with 9 bases that match TRBD2. CDR3 length: 15 amino acids. Trimming removed 4 bases from V and 5 bases from J; junction bases left unmatched: 8. Germline lookup yields CDR1 SGHDN and CDR2 FVKESK. CDR3 DNA: TGTGCCAGCAGCCCTCGGGCTAGCGGGACGGAGACCCAGTACTTC. This encodes CASSPRASGTETQYF.

The chain carries TRBV5-1 and TRBJ2-5, with a tentative D call TRBD2 (7 bases). Per germline, CDR1 SGHRS and CDR2 YFSETQ. The CDR3 has 14 residues. V lost 5 bases to trimming and J lost 3 bases, with 14 bases between them. The CDR3 coding sequence is TGCGCCAGCAGTTCACAGGGAGGGGAAGAGACCCAGTACTTC. Translating gives CASSSQGGEETQYF.

This clone came up a few times. V is TRBV5-1 and J is TRBJ1-2, with D possibly TRBD1 on 5 matching bases. The CDR3 is 13 amino acids. Trimming took off 2 bases at V and 6 bases at J, with 11 bases between the two ends. Germline lookup yields CDR1 SGHRS and CDR2 YFSETQ. CDR3: CASSLQAGNGYTF. In DNA, the CDR3 is TGCGCCAGCAGCTTACAGGCCGGCAATGGCTACACCTTC. Looking up the rest from reference TRBV5-1 and TRBJ1-2 gives the full variable domain: KAGVTQTPRYLIKTRGQQVTLSCSPISGHRSVSWYQQTPGQGLQFLFEYFSETQRNKGNFPGRFSGRQFSNSRSEMNVSTLELGDSALYLCASSLQAGNGYTFGSGTRLTVV.

This chain uses TRBV7-3 with TRBJ2-1; tentative D call: TRBD2 (6 bases). Germline V CDR1 and CDR2: SGHTA, FQGTGA. V lost 5 bases and J lost 0, with 14 bases in between. This CDR3 comprises 16 residues. The CDR3 loop reads CASSRTGLRSYNEQFF. The CDR3 DNA reads as TGTGCCAGCAGCCGAACGGGACTGCGCTCCTACAATGAGCAGTTCTTC.

The chain carries TRBV7-8 and TRBJ1-2; D not certain. Germline CDR1 and CDR2: SGHVS and FQNEAQ. The CDR3 extends over 13 amino acids. The ends were cut back, 3 bases at V and 2 bases at J, with 7 bases in the middle. Here the CDR3 DNA reads TGTGCCAGCAGCTTGGTACAGAACTATGGCTACACCTTC. Its translation is CASSLVQNYGYTF.